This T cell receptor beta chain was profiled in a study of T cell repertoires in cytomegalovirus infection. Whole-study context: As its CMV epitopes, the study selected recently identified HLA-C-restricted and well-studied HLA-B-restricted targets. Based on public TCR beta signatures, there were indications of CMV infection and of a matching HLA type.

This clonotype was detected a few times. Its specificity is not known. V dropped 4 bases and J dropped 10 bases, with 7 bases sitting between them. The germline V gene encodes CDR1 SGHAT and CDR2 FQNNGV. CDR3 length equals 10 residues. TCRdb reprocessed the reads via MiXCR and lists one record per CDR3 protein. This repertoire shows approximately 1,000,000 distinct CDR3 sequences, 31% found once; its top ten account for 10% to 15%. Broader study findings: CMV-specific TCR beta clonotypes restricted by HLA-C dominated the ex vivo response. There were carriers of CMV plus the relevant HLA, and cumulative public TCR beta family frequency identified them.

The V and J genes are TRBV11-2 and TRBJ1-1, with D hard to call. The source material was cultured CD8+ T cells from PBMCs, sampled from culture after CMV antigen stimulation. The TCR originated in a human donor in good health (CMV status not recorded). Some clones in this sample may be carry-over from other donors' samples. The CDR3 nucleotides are TGTGCCAGCAGCTCCCCAGGAGCTTTCTTT. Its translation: CASSSPGAFF.